The clone carrying this T cell receptor beta chain was detected many times. The CDR3 has 13 residues. Looked up from germline, CDR1 is SGHRS and CDR2 is YFSETQ. V gave up 7 bases and J gave up 4 bases, with 13 bases separating them. The data stem from a study of T cells after yellow fever vaccination. The overall study: Low-cell-number fractions underwent preparation using SMART-Seq v4 Ultra Low Input.

TCRdb re-analysed the 5' RACE reads in MiXCR, keeping a single row per CDR3 protein. The sample yields 250,000 to 400,000 distinct CDR3 sequences, 3.5% to 5% seen once. Here the sequenced sample was PBMCs, taken 15 days after the yellow fever booster vaccination. The clonotype was recovered from a man younger than 30 who received the YFV17D yellow fever vaccine. The chain employs TRBV5-1 and TRBJ2-3; D might be TRBD1 or TRBD2, each matching 5 bases. The CDR3 sequence: CASPPRGPDTQYF. The CDR3 bases are TGCGCCAGCCCCCCCCGGGGCCCAGATACGCAGTATTTT.